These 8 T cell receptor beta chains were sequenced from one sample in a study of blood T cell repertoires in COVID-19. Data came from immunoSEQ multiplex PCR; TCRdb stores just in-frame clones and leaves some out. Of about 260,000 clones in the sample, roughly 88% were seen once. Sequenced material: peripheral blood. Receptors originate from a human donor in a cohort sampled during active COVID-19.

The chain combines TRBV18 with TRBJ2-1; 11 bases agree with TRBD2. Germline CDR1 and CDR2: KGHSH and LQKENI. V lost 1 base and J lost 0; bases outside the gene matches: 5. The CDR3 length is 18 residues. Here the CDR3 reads CASSPRLAGGPSYNEQFF. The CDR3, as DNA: TGTGCCAGCTCACCACGTCTAGCGGGAGGCCCCTCCTACAATGAGCAGTTCTTC.

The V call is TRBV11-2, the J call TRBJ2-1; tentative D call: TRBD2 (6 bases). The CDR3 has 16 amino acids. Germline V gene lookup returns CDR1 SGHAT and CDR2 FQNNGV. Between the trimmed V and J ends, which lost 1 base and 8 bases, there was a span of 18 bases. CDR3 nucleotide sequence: TGTGCCAGCAGCTTAGCGTATGGCGGGGTCTTGGATGAGCAGTTCTTC. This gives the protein CASSLAYGGVLDEQFF.

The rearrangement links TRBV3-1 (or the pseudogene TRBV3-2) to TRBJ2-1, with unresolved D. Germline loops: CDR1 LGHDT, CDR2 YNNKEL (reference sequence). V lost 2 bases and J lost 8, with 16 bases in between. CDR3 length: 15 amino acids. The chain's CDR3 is CASSQSPSPGDEQFF. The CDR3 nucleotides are TGTGCCAGCAGCCAAAGCCCTAGTCCTGGTGATGAGCAGTTCTTC.

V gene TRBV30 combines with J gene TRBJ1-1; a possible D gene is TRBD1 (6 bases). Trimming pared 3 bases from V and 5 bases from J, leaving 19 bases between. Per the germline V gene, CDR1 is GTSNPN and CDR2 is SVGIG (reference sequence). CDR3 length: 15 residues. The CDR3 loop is CAWRSGVWGWTEAFF. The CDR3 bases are TGTGCCTGGAGGTCAGGGGTTTGGGGGTGGACTGAAGCTTTCTTT.

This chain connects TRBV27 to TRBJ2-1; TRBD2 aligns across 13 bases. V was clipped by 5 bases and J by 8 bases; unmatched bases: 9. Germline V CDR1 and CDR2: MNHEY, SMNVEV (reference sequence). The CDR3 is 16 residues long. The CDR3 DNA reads TGTGCCAGCAGTGTGGGACTAGCGGGACTACTTGATGAGCAGTTCTTC. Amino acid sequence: CASSVGLAGLLDEQFF.

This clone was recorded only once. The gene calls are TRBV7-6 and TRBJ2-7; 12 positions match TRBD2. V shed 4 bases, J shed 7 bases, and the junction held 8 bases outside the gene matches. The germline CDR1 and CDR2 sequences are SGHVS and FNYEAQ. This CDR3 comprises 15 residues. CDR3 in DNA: TGTGCCAGCAGCTCCCTAGCGGGAGGGCCGGGTGAGCAGTACTTC. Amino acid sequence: CASSSLAGGPGEQYF.

Here the CDR3 DNA reads TGTGCCAGCAGTCCAGGGATCCCTCTCTCTGGAAACACCATATATTTT. This translates into CASSPGIPLSGNTIYF. The rearrangement links TRBV28 to TRBJ1-3, with D possibly TRBD1 on 5 matching bases. The V gene's germline CDR1 is MDHEN and CDR2 SYDVKM. CDR3 size: 16 residues. Trimming left V 5 bases short and J 0 bases short, with 14 bases between.

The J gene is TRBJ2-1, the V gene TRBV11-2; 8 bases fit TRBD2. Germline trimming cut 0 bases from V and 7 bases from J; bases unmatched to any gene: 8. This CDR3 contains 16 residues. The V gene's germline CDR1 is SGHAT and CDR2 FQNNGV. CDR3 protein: CASSLDGAGGANEQFF. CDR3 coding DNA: TGTGCCAGCAGCTTAGATGGAGCCGGGGGGGCGAATGAGCAGTTCTTC. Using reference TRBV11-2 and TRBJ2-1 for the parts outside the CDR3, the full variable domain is EAGVAQSPRYKIIEKRQSVAFWCNPISGHATLYWYQQILGQGPKLLIQFQNNGVVDDSQLPKDRFSAERLKGVDSTLKIQPAKLEDSAVYLCASSLDGAGGANEQFFGPGTRLTVL.